This entry features one T cell receptor (beta chain) sequence. Antigen unknown. This CDR3 spans 17 amino acids. The trim removed 6 bases at V and 8 bases at J, leaving 18 bases unmatched. The V gene's germline CDR1 is MNHGY and CDR2 SAAAGT. These data originate in a study of T cell repertoires in cytomegalovirus infection. Background on the study: Peptides in the study included HLA-C-restricted and HLA-B-restricted CMV epitopes. Based on public TCR beta signatures, there were indications of CMV infection and of a matching HLA type.

From the reads, TCRdb called clonotypes with MiXCR, one entry per CDR3 protein. The top ten clones hold roughly two thirds of a sample with 55,000 to 85,000 distinct CDR3 sequences, around 20% of them seen once. Study-level results: The ex vivo response showed dominance by HLA-C-restricted CMV-specific TCR beta clonotypes.

Sequencing was performed on CD8+ T cells from cultured PBMCs, taken from culture after CMV antigen stimulation. This TCR derives from a human donor in good health (CMV status not recorded). Some clones in this sample may be carry-over from other donors' samples. J is TRBJ1-5 and V is TRBV6-8, with TRBD1 matching over 8 bases. CDR3 residues: CASSMGPSRDRTKPQHF. CDR3 DNA: TGTGCCAGCAGCATGGGGCCTTCGAGGGACAGGACGAAGCCCCAGCATTTT.